This T cell receptor beta chain was recorded in a study of blood T cell repertoires in COVID-19. The CDR3 totals 14 residues. The trim removed 5 bases at V and 2 bases at J, leaving 4 bases unmatched. Germline values: CDR1 SGHDN, CDR2 FVKESK. Sequencing used immunoSEQ multiplex PCR; TCRdb keeps in-frame clones, though not all of them. The table records 95,000 to 150,000 clones, around two thirds of them present only once. The receptor's source is a woman in her 70s with acute or convalescent COVID-19. V and J are TRBV14 and TRBJ2-3; 7 positions match TRBD1. Source material: peripheral blood. CDR3 amino acids: CASSEQGYTDTQYF. The CDR3, as DNA: TGTGCCAGCAGCGAACAGGGGTACACAGATACGCAGTATTTT.